This T cell receptor beta chain is drawn from a study of blood T cell repertoires in COVID-19. The repertoire was sequenced with immunoSEQ multiplex PCR; TCRdb's copy has only in-frame clones and lacks some. The sample consists of approximately 190,000 clones, 79% of them appearing once. CDR3 length: 13 amino acids. Germline V CDR1 and CDR2: MNHEY, SVGAGI. Unmatched junction bases numbered 0, after V lost 6 bases and J lost 3 bases. This clone was recorded only once. The clonotype was recovered from a man aged 55 to 69 with active or convalescent COVID-19. The chain couples TRBV6-5 to TRBJ1-3; 9 bases fit TRBD1. Sequenced input: peripheral blood. The CDR3 protein is CASRTGGGNTIYF. As DNA, the CDR3 is TGTGCCAGCAGGACAGGGGGTGGAAACACCATATATTTT.